These 6 T cell receptor beta chains came from one sample sequenced in a study of yellow fever vaccine responses in identical twins. TCRdb analysed the RT-PCR reads with MiXCR anew, one entry per CDR3 protein. Of about 19,000 distinct CDR3 sequences in the sample, approximately 71% are singletons; the top ten hold 2% to 2.5%. Sequences were derived from T cells from blood (PBMCs), unsorted or a sorted subset (not recorded which), sampled before or after yellow fever vaccination (not recorded which). These receptors all come from a woman between 18 and 29 years old who received the yellow fever vaccine.

V usage is TRBV11-1 and J usage is TRBJ2-5; 7 bases line up with TRBD1. The J segment lost 4 bases and the V segment lost 3 bases, leaving 5 bases of the junction unmatched. The CDR3 loop spans 14 amino acids. Per the germline V gene, CDR1 is SGHAT and CDR2 is FQDESV (reference sequence). DNA of the CDR3: TGTGCCAGCAGCTTCGGGACAGCAAGAGAGACCCAGTACTTC. Protein: CASSFGTARETQYF.

V gene TRBV13 combines with J gene TRBJ2-7, with 9 bases aligning to TRBD2. CDR1 is PRHDT and CDR2 is FYEKMQ in the germline V gene (reference sequence). With 5 bases clipped from V and 4 bases from J, the junction kept 12 bases outside the gene matches. CDR3 size: 16 residues. The CDR3 DNA is TGTGCCAGCAGCCCCTGGCGGGAGGGCCGGGCGTACGAGCAGTACTTC. Translated: CASSPWREGRAYEQYF. The full variable domain, in which reference TRBV13 and TRBJ2-7 provide the parts outside the CDR3, is AAGVIQSPRHLIKEKRETATLKCYPIPRHDTVYWYQQGPGQDPQFLISFYEKMQSDKGSIPDRFSAQQFSDYHSELNMSSLELGDSALYFCASSPWREGRAYEQYFGPGTRLTVT.

The CDR3 loop reads CASSFGSQPQHF. CDR3 DNA sequence: TGTGCCAGCAGCTTTGGTAGTCAGCCCCAGCATTTT. The chain is built from TRBV7-9 and TRBJ1-5; D uncertain. CDR3 size: 12 residues. V gave up 3 bases and J gave up 6 bases, with 6 bases separating them. Looked up from germline, CDR1 is SEHNR and CDR2 is FQNEAQ (reference sequence).

The chain links TRBV7-3 to TRBJ2-1; D is unresolved. V was shortened by 4 bases and J by 6 bases, with 7 bases between the two germline ends. The CDR3 length is 12 residues. Per the germline V gene, CDR1 is SGHTA and CDR2 is FQGTGA. CDR3 DNA: TGTGCCAGCAGCTCCCTAAGCAATGAGCAGTTCTTC. As protein: CASSSLSNEQFF.

The chain carries TRBV18 and TRBJ1-1, with D perhaps TRBD1 (5 bases). V gave up 3 bases and J gave up 4 bases, with 9 bases separating them. The CDR3 runs to 13 residues. Germline V gives CDR1 KGHSH, CDR2 LQKENI. The CDR3 here is CASSPSGPTEAFF. The CDR3 DNA follows: TGTGCCAGCTCACCCTCAGGGCCCACTGAAGCTTTCTTT.

This clonotype was seen only a few times. The V call is TRBV20-1, the J call TRBJ1-2, with 7 bases that match TRBD1. Losses at the gene ends were 6 bases for V and 0 bases for J; bases not matched to a gene: 4. The CDR3 is made up of 13 amino acids. Germline V gene data show CDR1 as DFQATT and CDR2 as SNEGSKA (reference sequence). Written as DNA, the CDR3 is TGCAGTGCAAAGACAGGGACTAACTATGGCTACACCTTC. Translated: CSAKTGTNYGYTF.